This T cell receptor beta chain was sequenced during a study of blood T cell repertoires in COVID-19. Source study methods: Reference gene primer amplification gave estimated nucleated cell counts. TCRdb keeps only in-frame clones here, not all; method: immunoSEQ multiplex PCR. The V and J calls and clone size come from that table; D and trimming were worked out from the DNA. Of some 250,000 clones listed, roughly nine tenths are singletons. Germline V lookup: CDR1 MNHEY, CDR2 SVGEGT. This CDR3 has 13 amino acids. The V gene end was trimmed by 6 bases and the J gene end by 4 bases; junction bases not matched to a gene: 4.

The chain carries TRBV6-2 or TRBV6-3 and TRBJ1-2, with 8 bases lining up with TRBD1. This TCR was sampled from a man between 60 and 70 years old with acute or convalescent COVID-19. Sequencing input: peripheral blood. CDR3 region: CASSRTGTYGYTF. For the CDR3, the DNA is TGTGCCAGCAGCCGGACAGGGACCTATGGCTACACCTTC.